These T cell receptor beta chains were read from a single sample in a study of T cell responses to AZD1222 COVID-19 vaccine. This table comes from immunoSEQ multiplex PCR, and its TCRdb copy is limited to in-frame clones, with some not included. This table has 150,000 to 200,000 clones, 85% to 90% appearing once. This sample comprised peripheral blood, obtained on day 0 of AZD1222 vaccination. These receptors all come from an adult in good health. Each CDR3 is given with its conserved first and last residue. D genes are given only for firm matches. Clone size is not always given. Where it is, it says once, few, many or a class for expanded clones.

clone size: NA; D gene: NA; V gene: TRBV7-9; J gene: TRBJ2-7; CDR3 protein: CASSFTGYEQYF; CDR3 DNA: TGTGCCAGCAGCTTTACAGGGTACGAGCAGTACTTC
clone size: NA; D gene: NA; V gene: TRBV7-9; J gene: TRBJ1-4; CDR3 protein: CASREGARGEKLFF; CDR3 DNA: TGTGCCAGCAGAGAGGGAGCGAGGGGTGAAAAACTGTTTTTT
clone size: NA; D gene: NA; V gene: TRBV18; J gene: TRBJ2-5; CDR3 protein: CASSPPTSSAWGTQYF; CDR3 DNA: TGTGCCAGCTCACCTCCGACTAGTTCCGCTTGGGGGACCCAGTACTTC
clone size: NA; D gene: NA; V gene: TRBV28; J gene: TRBJ1-5; CDR3 protein: CASSSRTALGQPQHF; CDR3 DNA: TGTGCCAGCAGTAGTAGGACAGCCCTAGGGCAGCCCCAGCATTTT
clone size: NA; D gene: TRBD2; V gene: TRBV19; J gene: TRBJ2-1; CDR3 protein: CASSIDASGWSDEQFF; CDR3 DNA: TGTGCCAGTAGTATAGACGCTAGCGGGTGGAGCGATGAGCAGTTCTTC
clone size: NA; D gene: NA; V gene: TRBV30; J gene: TRBJ1-5; CDR3 protein: CAWSRGNQPQHF; CDR3 DNA: TGTGCCTGGAGCCGAGGCAATCAGCCCCAGCATTTT
clone size: NA; D gene: TRBD1; V gene: TRBV19; J gene: TRBJ1-5; CDR3 protein: CASSIITGDSNQPQHF; CDR3 DNA: TGTGCCAGTAGTATAATAACAGGGGATAGCAATCAGCCCCAGCATTTT
clone size: NA; D gene: NA; V gene: TRBV7-9; J gene: TRBJ1-3; CDR3 protein: CASSLRAGNSGNTIYF; CDR3 DNA: TGTGCCAGCAGCTTACGGGCGGGTAACTCTGGAAACACCATATATTTT
clone size: NA; D gene: TRBD1; V gene: TRBV13; J gene: TRBJ1-6; CDR3 protein: CASSFGTANSPLHF; CDR3 DNA: TGTGCCAGCAGCTTCGGGACAGCAAATTCACCCCTCCACTTT
clone size: NA; D gene: TRBD2; V gene: TRBV3-1/TRBV3-2; J gene: TRBJ2-3; CDR3 protein: CASSQDSGGASTDTQYF; CDR3 DNA: TGTGCCAGCAGCCAAGATAGCGGGGGGGCTAGCACAGATACGCAGTATTTT
clone size: NA; D gene: NA; V gene: TRBV5-1; J gene: TRBJ1-1; CDR3 protein: CASSLVRGTEAFF; CDR3 DNA: TGCGCCAGCAGCTTGGTTCGGGGGACTGAAGCTTTCTTT
clone size: NA; D gene: NA; V gene: TRBV18; J gene: TRBJ2-1; CDR3 protein: CASSPTSGNSYNEQFF; CDR3 DNA: TGTGCCAGCTCACCCACTTCAGGTAACTCCTACAATGAGCAGTTCTTC
clone size: NA; D gene: NA; V gene: TRBV3-1/TRBV3-2; J gene: TRBJ2-1; CDR3 protein: CASSHLGSYNEQFF; CDR3 DNA: TGTGCCAGCAGCCACCTGGGCTCCTACAATGAGCAGTTCTTC
clone size: NA; D gene: TRBD2; V gene: TRBV10-1; J gene: TRBJ2-1; CDR3 protein: CASSDTSGRAGEQFF; CDR3 DNA: TGCGCCAGCAGTGACACTAGCGGGAGGGCCGGTGAGCAGTTCTTC
clone size: NA; D gene: TRBD1; V gene: TRBV27; J gene: TRBJ2-5; CDR3 protein: CASSLNRGGETQYF; CDR3 DNA: TGTGCCAGCAGTTTGAACAGGGGTGGGGAGACCCAGTACTTC
clone size: NA; D gene: NA; V gene: TRBV7-2; J gene: TRBJ1-5; CDR3 protein: CASSLPGLPNQPQHF; CDR3 DNA: TGTGCCAGCAGCTTACCAGGCCTCCCCAATCAGCCCCAGCATTTT
clone size: NA; D gene: NA; V gene: TRBV19; J gene: TRBJ2-3; CDR3 protein: CASSIGRGALSDTQYF; CDR3 DNA: TGTGCCAGTAGTATAGGGCGCGGGGCCTTGTCAGATACGCAGTATTTT
clone size: NA; D gene: TRBD2; V gene: TRBV6-4; J gene: TRBJ2-5; CDR3 protein: CASSDPEAGGVQETQYF; CDR3 DNA: TGTGCCAGCAGTGACCCCGAGGCGGGAGGAGTCCAAGAGACCCAGTACTTC
clone size: NA; D gene: TRBD2; V gene: TRBV9; J gene: TRBJ2-1; CDR3 protein: CASSGTSGRNEQFF; CDR3 DNA: TGTGCCAGCAGCGGGACTAGCGGGCGCAATGAGCAGTTCTTC
clone size: once; D gene: TRBD1; V gene: TRBV6-2/TRBV6-3; J gene: TRBJ1-2; CDR3 protein: CASSYPRDRALYGYTF; CDR3 DNA: TGTGCCAGCAGTTACCCCCGGGACAGGGCCCTCTATGGCTACACCTTC
clone size: NA; D gene: TRBD1; V gene: TRBV6-9; J gene: TRBJ1-4; CDR3 protein: CASRRQGSNEKLFF; CDR3 DNA: TGTGCCAGCAGGAGACAGGGGTCTAATGAAAAACTGTTTTTT
clone size: NA; D gene: NA; V gene: TRBV19; J gene: TRBJ1-2; CDR3 protein: CASSIEPGYGYTF; CDR3 DNA: TGTGCCAGTAGTATAGAACCAGGCTATGGCTACACCTTC
clone size: NA; D gene: TRBD2; V gene: TRBV5-5; J gene: TRBJ2-1; CDR3 protein: CASSWGVAGGLNYNEQFF; CDR3 DNA: TGTGCCAGCAGCTGGGGAGTAGCGGGAGGTCTAAACTACAATGAGCAGTTCTTC
clone size: NA; D gene: NA; V gene: TRBV5-6; J gene: TRBJ1-2; CDR3 protein: CASSSWTTWAYGYTF; CDR3 DNA: TGTGCCAGCAGCTCCTGGACGACGTGGGCCTATGGCTACACCTTC
clone size: NA; D gene: NA; V gene: TRBV30; J gene: TRBJ1-4; CDR3 protein: CAWSPQWLVGGEATNEKLFF; CDR3 DNA: TGTGCCTGGAGTCCACAATGGTTGGTGGGTGGGGAGGCAACTAATGAAAAACTGTTTTTT
clone size: NA; D gene: NA; V gene: TRBV5-4; J gene: TRBJ2-3; CDR3 protein: CASSHPGRYTDTQYF; CDR3 DNA: TGTGCCAGCAGCCATCCGGGACGGTACACAGATACGCAGTATTTT
clone size: NA; D gene: NA; V gene: TRBV3-1/TRBV3-2; J gene: TRBJ2-2; CDR3 protein: CASSYPLDANTGELFF; CDR3 DNA: TGTGCCAGCAGCTATCCCCTTGACGCGAACACCGGGGAGCTGTTTTTT